This record concerns one T cell receptor (beta chain) sequence. The antigen remains undetermined. TCRdb analysed the 5' RACE reads with MiXCR anew, one entry per CDR3 protein. Of roughly 600,000 distinct CDR3 sequences in the sample, under 20% were seen once. This sample was included in a study of T-cell memory formation after mild COVID-19. Study results and limitations: Contracting CD4+ clones lay largely in CM and EM, with CD8+ ones residing in EMRA. Whether second-wave clones peaking at day 37 were SARS-CoV-2 specific went unconfirmed.

The V and J ends lost 0 bases and 2 bases respectively, with 11 bases between them. Germline CDR1 MGHRA, CDR2 YSYEKL. CDR3 length equals 16 residues. The origin of this receptor is an adult woman who had mild COVID-19 (a few samples of this study predate the infection). Cell type and time point are not known. The chain combines TRBV4-1 with TRBJ2-1; maybe TRBD1 (5 bases). Material: PBMCs or a T cell subset sorted from them (not recorded which). CDR3 sequence: CASSQDGASPYNEQFF. CDR3 DNA: TGCGCCAGCAGCCAAGATGGGGCGAGCCCCTACAATGAGCAGTTCTTC.